Following are 26 T cell receptor beta chains from one sample sequenced in a study of human T cells and chemical hapten exposure. During construction of the library, unique molecular identifiers were attached to individual cDNA molecules for quantitative, reproducible TCR counting. TCRdb called the reads again in MiXCR, with one record for every CDR3 protein. Here the sample spans 5,000 to 6,000 distinct CDR3 sequences, around half being singletons. Treatment given: therapeutic diphenylcyclopropenone sensitization with weekly scalp DPC. Material: whole blood, obtained before DPC sensitization or 2, 6, or about 24 weeks after (not recorded which). These receptors were obtained from an adult with alopecia areata. Some clones in this sample may be carry-over from other donors' samples. This table probably holds off-target reads from a library built for another chain.

This clonotype was counted only a few times. The V call is TRBV12-3 or TRBV12-4, the J call TRBJ2-4, with a weak D call TRBD2 (6 bases). V gave up 0 bases and J gave up 0 bases, with 9 bases separating them. The CDR3 runs 16 residues. This CDR3 is CASSLASGLAKNIQYF. CDR3 sequence (DNA): TGTGCCAGCAGTTTAGCTTCGGGACTAGCCAAAAACATTCAGTACTTC.

The chain employs TRBV24-1 and TRBJ2-6; D remains ambiguous. The germline V gene encodes CDR1 KGHDR and CDR2 SFDVKD. This CDR3 contains 16 residues. V lost 3 bases, J lost 2 bases, and 10 bases lay in between. This chain's CDR3 is CATSDGHSPGANVLTF. In DNA, the CDR3 is TGTGCCACCAGTGATGGCCACAGCCCTGGGGCCAACGTCCTGACTTTC.

The chain links TRBV6-2 or TRBV6-3 to TRBJ2-7; no definite D call. The ends were cut back, 0 bases at V and 1 base at J, with 10 bases in the middle. Germline-derived CDR1 and CDR2 are MNHEY and SVGEGT. This CDR3 spans 15 amino acids. The CDR3 nucleotides are TGTGCCAGCAGTTACTCGACCCGATCGTCCTACGAGCAGTACTTC. Residues: CASSYSTRSSYEQYF.

The chain combines TRBV3-1 with TRBJ2-7; possible D gene TRBD2, 6 bases. Germline V lookup: CDR1 LGHDT, CDR2 YNNKEL (reference sequence). There are 15 residues in the CDR3. Deletions cut 2 bases from V and 1 base from J, with 12 bases between. The CDR3 sequence is CASSQLIGTSYEQYF. The DNA of the CDR3 is TGTGCCAGCAGCCAACTCATTGGGACTTCCTACGAGCAGTACTTC.

The gene calls are TRBV28 and TRBJ2-3, with D unresolved. CDR1 MDHEN and CDR2 SYDVKM come from the germline V gene. The V end lost 3 bases, the J end lost 5 bases, and 6 bases lay between the germline ends. CDR3 length equals 12 residues. The CDR3 DNA sequence: TGTGCCAGCAGTTTGGTAGTAGATACGCAGTATTTT. The encoded protein is CASSLVVDTQYF.

The chain recombines TRBV7-2 with TRBJ2-1; 10 nucleotides align to TRBD2. Germline CDR1 is SGHTA and CDR2 is FQGNSA. The V and J ends lost 3 bases and 5 bases, in that order; junction bases with no gene match: 4. The CDR3 has 15 amino acids. The CDR3 reads CASSLGLAKNNEQFF. CDR3 DNA sequence: TGTGCCAGCAGCTTGGGACTAGCGAAGAACAATGAGCAGTTCTTC.

The chain is built from TRBV11-2 and TRBJ2-3; 8 positions match TRBD2. After removal of 3 bases from V and 2 bases from J, the junction contained 4 bases not matched to a gene. The CDR3 loop spans 15 amino acids. Per germline, CDR1 SGHAT and CDR2 FQNNGV. DNA of the CDR3: TGTGCCAGCAGCTTCAGCGGGGGCTTCACAGATACGCAGTATTTT. It codes for CASSFSGGFTDTQYF.

The genes are TRBV12-2 and TRBJ2-1; the DNA was not used to check the table's D call, TRBD1. TRBV12-2 is a listed pseudogene. This CDR3 has 17 residues. Written as DNA, the CDR3 is TGTGCAAGTCGCCCCGCCTCCCGGGATACCGAGACGGGTGAGCAGTTCTTC. This sequence encodes CASRPASRDTETGEQFF.

This clonotype turned up a few times. The DNA for the CDR3 is TGCGCCAGCAGGGGGGACTCAGATACGCAGTATTTT. It yields the protein CASRGDSDTQYF. The rearrangement uses TRBV5-1 and TRBJ2-3; TRBD2 might be the D (6 bases). This CDR3 contains 12 residues. CDR1 SGHRS and CDR2 YFSETQ come from the germline V gene. Trimming removed 5 bases at V and 4 bases at J, with 8 bases between.

The J gene is TRBJ2-1, the V gene TRBV7-2; 9 bases agree with TRBD2. This CDR3 is 15 amino acids long. Germline V CDR1 and CDR2: SGHTA, FQGNSA. With 4 bases clipped from V and 5 bases from J, the junction kept 6 bases outside the gene matches. CDR3 coding DNA: TGTGCCAGCAGCTCTGGACTAGCGCGCAACAATGAGCAGTTCTTC. Translating gives CASSSGLARNNEQFF.

The chain combines TRBV11-2 with TRBJ2-1; 11 bases fit TRBD2. CDR1 and CDR2 from the germline V gene are SGHAT and FQNNGV. The CDR3 sequence is 16 residues long. V trimming: 5 bases; J trimming: 3 bases; junction bases outside the gene matches: 6. For the CDR3, the DNA is TGTGCCAGCAGCCGCAGACTAGCGGGAAACTACAATGAGCAGTTCTTC. Its protein product is CASSRRLAGNYNEQFF.

The V call is TRBV11-3, the J call TRBJ2-7; 9 positions agree with TRBD1. After removal of 6 bases from V and 1 base from J, the junction contained 4 bases not matched to a gene. There are 14 residues in the CDR3. Germline CDR1 and CDR2: SGHNT and YENEEA. CDR3 bases: TGTGCCAGCAGAGGGGGGACAGGGTCCTACGAGCAGTACTTC. Its protein product is CASRGGTGSYEQYF.

The rearrangement uses TRBV18 and TRBJ2-1; 7 bases match TRBD1. The CDR3 extends over 14 amino acids. CDR1 is KGHSH and CDR2 is LQKENI in the germline V gene. J lost 9 bases, V lost 3 bases, and 8 bases had no gene match. CDR3 sequence (DNA): TGTGCCAGCTCACCCTCGACAGGGTCGGCTGAGCAGTTCTTC. Protein: CASSPSTGSAEQFF.

This CDR3 reads CASSHLASGETQYF. The CDR3 DNA reads TGTGCCAGCAGCCACCTAGCGTCTGGAGAGACCCAGTACTTC. This chain connects TRBV12-3 or TRBV12-4 to TRBJ2-5; the D gene is possibly TRBD2 (6 bases). The CDR3 totals 14 residues. The ends were cut back, 6 bases at V and 4 bases at J, with 15 bases in the middle.

V gene TRBV5-1 combines with J gene TRBJ2-7, with a possible D match to TRBD1 (5 bases). Per the germline V gene, CDR1 is SGHRS and CDR2 is YFSETQ. Trimming took 4 bases from V and 3 from J, leaving 20 bases between them. The CDR3 is 16 amino acids. CDR3 sequence (DNA): TGCGCCAGCAGCGATCAGGGAAGGGGCGGTAGCTACGAGCAGTACTTC. This translates into CASSDQGRGGSYEQYF.

The chain has TRBV2 and TRBJ2-7, with D maybe TRBD2 (5 bases). Germline CDR1 is SNHLY and CDR2 is FYNNEI. The CDR3 spans 12 residues. Trimming shortened V by 6 bases and J by 3 bases, and 9 bases separated the two germline ends. The CDR3 reads CASRTDFYEQYF. CDR3 sequence (DNA): TGTGCCAGCAGAACGGACTTCTACGAGCAGTACTTC. Using reference TRBV2 and TRBJ2-7 for the parts outside the CDR3, the full variable domain is EPEVTQTPSHQVTQMGQEVILRCVPISNHLYFYWYRQILGQKVEFLVSFYNNEISEKSEIFDDQFSVERPDGSNFTLKIRSTKLEDSAMYFCASRTDFYEQYFGPGTRLTVT.

The V gene is TRBV18, the J gene TRBJ2-4; TRBD2 aligns across 10 bases. CDR3 length: 17 amino acids. CDR1 is KGHSH and CDR2 is LQKENI in the germline V gene. Trimming removed 3 bases from V and 7 bases from J; junction bases left unmatched: 12. As DNA, the CDR3 is TGTGCCAGCTCACCTCCGGGTCTAGCGGGAGAGAAGAACATTCAGTACTTC. Its translation: CASSPPGLAGEKNIQYF.

In its sample, this clonotype was seen a few times. The chain has TRBV20-1 and TRBJ1-4; tentatively, D is TRBD1 (6 bases). Germline CDR1 is DFQATT and CDR2 is SNEGSKA (reference sequence). The CDR3 spans 14 residues. V lost 1 base and J lost 7, with 13 bases in between. CDR3: CSARGGGTGEKLFF. DNA for the CDR3: TGCAGTGCTAGAGGAGGGGGGACCGGTGAAAAACTGTTTTTT.

On this clonotype itself: Its ends do not fully match the called genes, so a read error is possible. The rearrangement joins TRBV7-7 to TRBJ2-1; maybe TRBD1 (5 bases). Germline assignment: CDR1 SSHAT and CDR2 FNYEAQ (reference sequence). This CDR3 contains 13 residues. CDR3: CASRALGRIEQFF. For the CDR3, the DNA is TGTGCTAGCAGGGCTCTAGGAAGGATTGAGCAGTTCTTC.

V usage is TRBV11-3 and J usage is TRBJ2-6; no clear D. V lost 5 bases and J lost 0, with 2 bases in between. CDR1 and CDR2 from the germline V gene are SGHNT and YENEEA. There are 13 residues in the CDR3. The CDR3 is CASSPSGANVLTF. The CDR3 nucleotides read TGTGCCAGCAGCCCCTCTGGGGCCAACGTCCTGACTTTC.

This clonotype was found a few times. The CDR3 nucleotides read TGTGCCAGCAGCCGTGGACTAGCGGGAGCTGGTGAGCAGTTCTTC. Translating gives CASSRGLAGAGEQFF. The chain employs TRBV11-3 and TRBJ2-1; TRBD2 aligns across 13 bases. The CDR3 loop spans 15 amino acids. V was clipped by 5 bases and J by 9 bases; unmatched bases: 7. Germline V lookup: CDR1 SGHNT, CDR2 YENEEA.

This clonotype was picked up a small number of times. CDR3 amino acids: CASRRGTLTYNEQFF. CDR3 DNA sequence: TGTGCCAGCAGACGGGGGACCCTTACCTACAATGAGCAGTTCTTC. The chain carries TRBV6-5 and TRBJ2-1; possible D gene TRBD2, 6 bases. The V and J ends lost 6 bases and 2 bases respectively, with 14 bases between them. This CDR3 spans 15 amino acids. Germline CDR1 and CDR2: MNHEY and SVGAGI.

This clonotype has a single count. The chain employs TRBV5-4 and TRBJ2-2; D unclear. CDR1 SGHNT and CDR2 YYREEE come from the germline V gene (reference sequence). This CDR3 has 13 amino acids. Trimming took off 4 bases at V and 7 bases at J, with 11 bases between the two ends. This CDR3 reads CASSPQGRGELFF. In DNA, the CDR3 is TGTGCCAGCAGCCCGCAAGGCCGCGGGGAGCTGTTTTTT.

A few counts support this clonotype. The CDR3 reads CASSQDSSARLYEQYF. CDR3 DNA: TGTGCCAGCAGCCAAGATAGTAGCGCCCGCCTTTACGAGCAGTACTTC. The chain employs TRBV4-2 and TRBJ2-7; D is possibly TRBD2 (5 bases). V gave up 0 bases and J gave up 4 bases, with 16 bases separating them. In germline, CDR1 is LGHNA, CDR2 YNFKEQ. The CDR3 extends over 16 amino acids.

This chain uses TRBV7-8 with TRBJ2-7; the D gene is possibly TRBD1 (5 bases). Germline CDR1 and CDR2: SGHVS and FQNEAQ. This CDR3 contains 13 residues. Trimming removed 1 base at V and 9 bases at J, with 13 bases between. Here the CDR3 reads CASSLGGRQRQYF. CDR3 nucleotides: TGTGCCAGCAGCTTAGGGGGCAGGCAACGGCAGTACTTC.

The rearrangement links TRBV7-2 to TRBJ2-1; the D gene is possibly TRBD2 (5 bases). Germline V gene data show CDR1 as SGHTA and CDR2 as FQGNSA. The CDR3 is 13 residues long. V lost 8 bases, J lost 8 bases, and 16 bases lay in between. The CDR3 nucleotides read TGTGCCAGCTCCCGGACTGGATCTGATGAGCAGTTCTTC. It translates to CASSRTGSDEQFF.